The present T cell receptor (beta chain) was sequenced within a study of blood T cell repertoires in COVID-19. Study in general: Spain, Italy and the United States supplied samples that represented acute and convalescent COVID-19.

Enrolled through a virtual design, the participants were between about 18 and 100 years of age and came from roughly 22 US areas. Grouping used clinical history reported by participants in a survey and questionnaire. How the authors handled the data: For nucleated cells, counts were estimated from reference gene primer amplification. Here immunoSEQ multiplex PCR was the method, and the copy in TCRdb shows in-frame clones only, minus some. The V and J calls and clone size were taken over from that table, and D and trimming were inferred from the DNA. Found here are 200,000 to 300,000 clones, approximately 83% of them singletons; the top ten hold 2.5% to 3.5%. The count of this clone is one. Material for sequencing was PBMCs or T cells enriched from blood (not recorded which). The TCR sequence derives from a woman between 40 and 50 years old with acute COVID-19.

The CDR3 DNA is TGTGCCACCAGCAGAGACGTGGGAGGGTCCTACGAGCAGTACTTC. Translation: CATSRDVGGSYEQYF. The V call is TRBV15, the J call TRBJ2-7, with 7 bases that match TRBD2. Looked up from germline, CDR1 is LNHNV and CDR2 is YYDKDF (reference sequence). The CDR3 consists of 15 residues. With 0 bases clipped from V and 1 base from J, the junction kept 3 bases outside the gene matches.